This T cell receptor beta chain is from a study of T cell responses to AZD1222 COVID-19 vaccine. CDR3 length: 17 residues. J lost 7 bases, V lost 3 bases, and 17 bases had no gene match. Germline V gives CDR1 SGHAT, CDR2 FQNNGV. Clones were read by immunoSEQ multiplex PCR, and TCRdb kept only the in-frame ones, dropping some. The sample shows approximately 100,000 clones, about 83% of them seen only once. This chain connects TRBV11-2 to TRBJ1-2, with 7 nucleotides matching TRBD1. The input for sequencing was peripheral blood, taken on day 0 of AZD1222 vaccination. The source of this sequence is an adult in good health. CDR3 nucleotides: TGTGCCAGCAGCTTGAACCCCCGTGTGGAGGGGGCTGGTGGCTACACCTTC. Translation gives CASSLNPRVEGAGGYTF.